This paragraph covers one T cell receptor (beta chain) sequence. This record belongs to a study of cytomegalovirus exposure and HLA in healthy donors. CDR1 is SGHAT and CDR2 is FQNNGV in the germline V gene. V lost 2 bases and J lost 4, with 5 bases in between. CDR3 length: 12 residues. The assay was immunoSEQ multiplex PCR, and TCRdb's table has in-frame clones only and misses some. This repertoire shows over 150,000 clones, roughly nine tenths found once; its top ten account for 3% to 3.5%. The chain employs TRBV11-2 and TRBJ1-1; no firm D call. This TCR came from a woman aged 18-30 years in good health and CMV-seropositive. What was sequenced was PBMCs. This chain's CDR3 is CASSLKPTEAFF. The CDR3 coding sequence is TGTGCCAGCAGCTTAAAGCCCACTGAAGCTTTCTTT.